This T cell receptor (beta chain) appears in the sequencing data of a study of blood T cell repertoires in COVID-19. About the research overall: Samples taken during acute and convalescent COVID-19 were collected in the United States, Italy and Spain.

Original processing methods: Reference gene primers were amplified, and this amplification served to estimate nucleated cell counts. Profiled with immunoSEQ multiplex PCR; TCRdb holds only in-frame clones, not every one. V and J calls plus clone size are reproduced from that table; the DNA served to infer D and trimming. The sample carries around 180,000 clones, roughly 70% recorded once. This CDR3 comprises 14 residues. The V end was cut by 3 bases, the J end by 0 bases, with 11 bases between. Germline V CDR1 and CDR2: SQVTM, ANQGSEA. The receptor's source is an elderly woman with acute or convalescent COVID-19. The chain employs TRBV29-1 and TRBJ1-1; D unclear. Sequencing was done on a sample of peripheral blood. The CDR3 nucleotides are TGCAGCGTTGAGGGAGAAAATCTGAACACTGAAGCTTTCTTT. Translation: CSVEGENLNTEAFF.